A selection of T cell receptor beta chains follows, all from one sample in a study of identical twins. MiXCR, applied by TCRdb to the 5' RACE reads, yields one record per CDR3 protein. Of some 460,000 distinct CDR3 sequences in the sample, approximately 15% were seen once. In addition, the sample was reused for a study of yellow fever vaccine responses in identical twins.

The sample taken for sequencing was CD4+ T cells sorted from blood. The receptors stem from a young woman in good health. Each CDR3 is given with its conserved first and last residue. The D gene is left open where the match is weak. Clone size is not always given. Where it is, it says once, few, many or a class for expanded clones.

D: .
J: TRBJ2-3
size: .
V: TRBV11-2
CDR3: CASSLLDSTDTQYF
DNA: TGTGCCAGCAGCCTACTAGACAGCACAGATACGCAGTATTTT

D: TRBD1
J: TRBJ2-7
size: .
V: TRBV5-1
CDR3: CASSRGRTVMHEQYF
DNA: TGCGCCAGCAGTAGGGGGCGGACAGTAATGCACGAGCAGTACTTC

D: .
J: TRBJ2-5
size: once
V: TRBV19
CDR3: CASSIYSKETQYF
DNA: TGTGCCAGTAGTATCTACAGCAAAGAGACCCAGTACTTC

D: TRBD2
J: TRBJ2-1
size: .
V: TRBV7-9
CDR3: CASSPRGGSGNEQFF
DNA: TGTGCCAGCAGCCCGCGGGGGGGCAGTGGGAATGAGCAGTTCTTC

D: .
J: TRBJ2-7
size: few
V: TRBV12-3/TRBV12-4
CDR3: CASCNGGYYEQYF
DNA: TGTGCCAGCTGTAACGGCGGATACTACGAGCAGTACTTC

D: .
J: TRBJ2-7
size: few
V: TRBV7-2
CDR3: CASSPRDRRYEQYF
DNA: TGTGCCAGCAGCCCCCGGGATCGGAGATACGAGCAGTACTTC

D: .
J: TRBJ1-5
size: many
V: TRBV6-5
CDR3: CASSYGGTLSNQPQHF
DNA: TGTGCCAGCAGTTACGGGGGGACTCTTAGCAATCAGCCCCAGCATTTT

D: .
J: TRBJ2-1
size: many
V: TRBV12-3/TRBV12-4
CDR3: CASSFVHEQFF
DNA: TGTGCCAGCAGTTTTGTCCATGAGCAGTTCTTC

D: .
J: TRBJ2-7
size: .
V: TRBV15
CDR3: CATSGLTYEQYF
DNA: TGTGCCACCTCGGGGCTTACCTACGAGCAGTACTTC

D: .
J: TRBJ2-7
size: few
V: TRBV28
CDR3: CASTSTYEQYF
DNA: TGTGCCAGCACGTCGACCTACGAGCAGTACTTC